The source of this T cell receptor (beta chain) is a study of T-cell memory formation after mild COVID-19. On the study more broadly: Most TCR clusters belonged to a single donor.

In germline, CDR1 is SNHLY, CDR2 FYNNEI. The CDR3 totals 14 residues. The V and J ends lost 4 bases and 3 bases, in that order; junction bases with no gene match: 5. Regarding the study as a whole: Cross-reactive memory apparently joined, as some responding clones appeared in pre-infection memory.

Points on this clonotype: What it binds is unknown.

MiXCR, run by TCRdb on the 5' RACE reads, gives a single entry per CDR3 protein. The sample lists hundreds of thousands of distinct CDR3 sequences, roughly a quarter occurring once. Sample: PBMCs or a T cell subset sorted from them (not recorded which). The chain carries TRBV2 and TRBJ2-5, with 7 nucleotides matching TRBD1. The sequence derives from an adult woman who had mild COVID-19 (a few samples of this study predate the infection). Cell type and time point are not known. The CDR3 DNA reads TGTGCCAGCAGTGTCTTCGGACAGGAAGAGACCCAGTACTTC. Translating it yields CASSVFGQEETQYF.